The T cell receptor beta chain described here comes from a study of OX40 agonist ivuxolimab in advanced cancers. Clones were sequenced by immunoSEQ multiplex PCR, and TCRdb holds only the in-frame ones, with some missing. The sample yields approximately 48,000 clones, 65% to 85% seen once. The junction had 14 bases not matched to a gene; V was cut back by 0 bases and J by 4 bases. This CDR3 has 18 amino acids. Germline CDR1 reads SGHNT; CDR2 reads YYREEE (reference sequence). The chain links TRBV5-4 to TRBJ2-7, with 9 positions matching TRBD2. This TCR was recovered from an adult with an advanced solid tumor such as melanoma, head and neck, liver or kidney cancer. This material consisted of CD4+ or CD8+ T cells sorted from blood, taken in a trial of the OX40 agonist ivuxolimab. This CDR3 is CASSLVLPLAGGRYEQYF. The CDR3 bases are TGTGCCAGCAGCTTGGTATTGCCCTTGGCGGGAGGGCGGTACGAGCAGTACTTC.